A single sample is the source of the 29 T cell receptor beta chains below, sequenced in a study of blood T cell repertoires in COVID-19. Repertoires were generated with immunoSEQ multiplex PCR, while TCRdb's copy carries only in-frame clones and drops some. The sample has approximately 280,000 clones; roughly 89% are singletons. Sample: peripheral blood. The receptor source for this set is a man in his forties or fifties with acute or convalescent COVID-19.

This clone has more than one count but fewer than ten. The chain recombines TRBV5-5 with TRBJ1-1; TRBD1 is a possible D gene (5 bases). The germline V and J ends were trimmed by 0 bases and 4 bases, with 13 bases remaining between them. The germline gives CDR1 SGHKS, CDR2 YYEKEE (reference sequence). This CDR3 contains 15 residues. CDR3 nucleotides: TGTGCCAGCAGCTTGGCCTTGGGGCCGGCCACTGAAGCTTTCTTT. This codes for CASSLALGPATEAFF.

The chain links TRBV19 to TRBJ2-7; 7 bases map to TRBD2. Germline CDR1 and CDR2: LNHDA and SQIVND (reference sequence). The CDR3 length is 15 residues. The J segment lost 1 base and the V segment lost 5 bases, leaving 8 bases of the junction unmatched. DNA for the CDR3: TGTGCCAGTAGTTCCCCGGGGAGGGAGTCCTACGAGCAGTACTTC. It yields the protein CASSSPGRESYEQYF.

The chain couples TRBV5-4 to TRBJ2-1, with 13 bases fitting TRBD2. Germline assignment: CDR1 SGHNT and CDR2 YYREEE (reference sequence). The J segment lost 7 bases and the V segment lost 4 bases, leaving 5 bases of the junction unmatched. The CDR3 has 15 residues. The CDR3 loop reads CASSQLAGGGNEQFF. CDR3 DNA: TGTGCCAGCAGCCAACTAGCGGGGGGGGGTAATGAGCAGTTCTTC. Full variable domain (remainder filled in from reference TRBV5-4 and TRBJ2-1): ETGVTQSPTHLIKTRGQQVTLRCSSQSGHNTVSWYQQALGQGPQFIFQYYREEENGRGNFPPRFSGLQFPNYSSELNVNALELDDSALYLCASSQLAGGGNEQFFGPGTRLTVL.

The rearrangement joins TRBV2 to TRBJ2-7, with D possibly being TRBD2 (5 bases). CDR1 is SNHLY and CDR2 is FYNNEI in the germline V gene. The CDR3 runs to 11 residues. Trimming removed 8 bases at V and 6 bases at J, with 11 bases between. CDR3 nucleotide sequence: TGTGCCAGCGAGAACAGCGGCGAGCAGTACTTC. Residues: CASENSGEQYF.

The chain joins TRBV6-7 to TRBJ1-1; TRBD1 matches at 7 bases. TRBV6-7 is labeled an ORF, and its function is uncertain. The V segment lost 7 bases and the J segment 1 base; nucleotides outside the gene matches: 3. This CDR3 is built from 13 residues. This chain's CDR3 is CASMTGPNTEAFF. The CDR3 DNA reads as TGTGCCAGCATGACAGGGCCGAACACTGAAGCTTTCTTT.

The chain links TRBV27 to TRBJ2-1, with TRBD2 identical over 14 bases. The junction had 12 bases not matched to a gene; V was cut back by 6 bases and J by 8 bases. The CDR3 is made up of 17 amino acids. Germline CDR1 reads MNHEY; CDR2 reads SMNVEV (reference sequence). The CDR3 region has the DNA TGTGCCAGCAGCTTACTGACTAGCGGGGGGGATTCGGATGAGCAGTTCTTC. The encoded protein is CASSLLTSGGDSDEQFF.

V and J are TRBV12-3 or TRBV12-4 and TRBJ2-5, with D tentatively TRBD2 (6 bases). This CDR3 is built from 12 residues. V dropped 6 bases and J dropped 5 bases, with 10 bases sitting between them. The CDR3 nucleotides read TGTGCCAGCAGCTGGGGACTGGAGACCCAGTACTTC. Amino acids: CASSWGLETQYF.

The gene calls are TRBV10-3 and TRBJ1-5, with TRBD1 as a possible D gene (5 bases). CDR1 and CDR2 from the germline V gene are ENHRY and SYGVKD. The germline V and J ends were trimmed by 4 bases and 5 bases, with 12 bases remaining between them. This CDR3 region has 14 residues. The CDR3 region is CAISVTAGDQPQHF. DNA of the CDR3: TGTGCCATCAGTGTAACAGCGGGGGATCAGCCCCAGCATTTT.

This chain links TRBV6-5 with TRBJ2-2; D is ambiguous. V lost 8 bases and J 7 bases, leaving 8 bases between the germline ends. Germline V CDR1 and CDR2: MNHEY, SVGAGI. The CDR3 is made up of 11 amino acids. In DNA form, the CDR3 reads TGTGCCAGCGCCGTGAGCGGGGAGCTGTTTTTT. Protein: CASAVSGELFF.

The gene calls are TRBV11-3 and TRBJ2-1; TRBD1 aligns across 10 bases. Germline V gene data show CDR1 as SGHNT and CDR2 as YENEEA. The CDR3 has 15 residues. Unmatched junction bases numbered 10, after V lost 6 bases and J lost 8 bases. For the CDR3, the DNA is TGTGCCAGCAGGGCCCTCGGGACAGGGGTCCATGAGCAGTTCTTC. Its protein is CASRALGTGVHEQFF.

The table lists this clone with a few counts. The V gene is TRBV18, the J gene TRBJ2-2; D remains ambiguous. The CDR3 loop spans 18 amino acids. Trimming stripped 4 bases from V and 1 base from J, with 19 bases between. CDR1 is KGHSH, CDR2 LQKENI, per germline. CDR3 loop: CASSLTFESRQNTGELFF. The CDR3 bases are TGTGCCAGCTCACTGACATTCGAATCGCGACAGAACACCGGGGAGCTGTTTTTT.

V usage is TRBV10-3 and J usage is TRBJ1-1; the D gene is possibly TRBD1 (6 bases). This CDR3 contains 14 residues. The germline V and J ends were trimmed by 4 bases and 1 base, with 10 bases remaining between them. Germline V gene sequence: CDR1 ENHRY, CDR2 SYGVKD. This CDR3 reads CAISGTAQNTEAFF. Written as DNA, the CDR3 is TGTGCCATCAGTGGGACAGCTCAGAACACTGAAGCTTTCTTT.

A single count supports this clone. CDR3 protein: CASSLGWATEAFF. The CDR3 bases are TGTGCCAGCAGTTTAGGTTGGGCAACTGAAGCTTTCTTT. This chain connects TRBV12-3 or TRBV12-4 to TRBJ1-1; no firm D call. The germline V and J ends were trimmed by 1 base and 5 bases, with 8 bases remaining between them. The CDR3 totals 13 residues.

This rearrangement joins TRBV27 to TRBJ1-2; 7 bases align to TRBD1. CDR3 length: 15 residues. V shed 4 bases and J 0 bases; nucleotides not matched to a gene: 5. Per the germline V gene, CDR1 is MNHEY and CDR2 is SMNVEV (reference sequence). The CDR3 sequence: CASSSGTATNYGYTF. CDR3 nucleotide sequence: TGTGCCAGCAGTTCCGGGACAGCGACTAACTATGGCTACACCTTC.

The chain employs TRBV7-6 and TRBJ2-3; D gene ambiguous. The CDR3 is made up of 13 amino acids. The V gene lost 3 bases and the J gene lost 2 bases, with 6 bases spanning the gap. CDR1 and CDR2 (germline): SGHVS, FNYEAQ. The CDR3 spells CASSFTNTDTQYF. The CDR3 bases are TGTGCCAGCAGCTTCACTAACACAGATACGCAGTATTTT.

The rearrangement joins TRBV6-5 to TRBJ1-2; a weak D match, TRBD1 (5 bases). Looked up from germline, CDR1 is MNHEY and CDR2 is SVGAGI. CDR3 length equals 14 residues. V was trimmed by 7 bases and J by 5 bases, leaving 17 bases between them. The CDR3 loop reads CASIKGPLIYGYTF. Here the CDR3 DNA reads TGTGCCAGCATTAAGGGGCCCCTGATTTATGGCTACACCTTC.

The chain uses TRBV2 and TRBJ1-1, with a tentative D call TRBD1 (5 bases). V lost 7 bases, J lost 1 base, and 10 bases lay in between. Germline CDR1 reads SNHLY; CDR2 reads FYNNEI. This CDR3 spans 13 amino acids. The CDR3 nucleotides read TGTGCCAGCAAGACAGAGCCGAACACTGAAGCTTTCTTT. It encodes CASKTEPNTEAFF.

This chain's CDR3 is CASSSKTGWYQETQYF. CDR3 DNA sequence: TGTGCCAGCAGCTCGAAGACAGGGTGGTACCAAGAGACCCAGTACTTC. This sequence joins TRBV7-9 and TRBJ2-5; 7 bases align to TRBD1. The CDR3 is 16 amino acids. In germline, CDR1 is SEHNR, CDR2 FQNEAQ (reference sequence). Trimming at V came to 4 bases and at J to 0 bases, leaving 8 bases not matched to a gene.

The V call is TRBV4-2, the J call TRBJ2-3, with a tentative D call TRBD2 (6 bases). The V gene lost 4 bases and the J gene lost 1 base, with 12 bases spanning the gap. The CDR3 extends over 15 amino acids. Germline CDR1 reads LGHNA; CDR2 reads YNFKEQ. CDR3 loop: CASSPRGSGTDTQYF. CDR3 nucleotides: TGTGCCAGCAGCCCCCGGGGGTCTGGCACAGATACGCAGTATTTT.

V gene TRBV5-1 combines with J gene TRBJ1-2, with 8 bases matching TRBD1. V lost 4 bases to trimming and J lost 7 bases; unmatched junction nucleotides: 9. Germline V gene sequence: CDR1 SGHRS, CDR2 YFSETQ. This CDR3 region has 14 residues. The CDR3 loop reads CASSVGQGKGGYTF. The CDR3 DNA reads as TGCGCCAGCAGCGTCGGACAGGGTAAGGGTGGCTACACCTTC.

V gene TRBV11-2 combines with J gene TRBJ2-5; 8 bases agree with TRBD1. Germline CDR1 and CDR2: SGHAT and FQNNGV. The V and J ends lost 1 base and 5 bases, in that order; junction bases with no gene match: 3. The length of the CDR3 is 14 residues. CDR3 sequence reads: CASSLGQGRETQYF. As DNA, the CDR3 is TGTGCCAGCAGCTTAGGACAGGGGAGGGAGACCCAGTACTTC.

This chain links TRBV10-1 with TRBJ1-1, with D tentatively TRBD1 (5 bases). CDR1 and CDR2 from the germline V gene are WNHNN and SYGVQD (reference sequence). The CDR3 consists of 13 residues. V lost 2 bases to trimming and J lost 5 bases, with 9 bases between them. Here the CDR3 DNA reads TGCGCCAGCAGTGAGATAAAGGGGACTGAAGCTTTCTTT. Residues: CASSEIKGTEAFF.

This rearrangement joins TRBV10-3 to TRBJ1-4; D is unresolved. V gave up 4 bases and J gave up 3 bases, with 6 bases separating them. This CDR3 has 13 residues. Germline V lookup: CDR1 ENHRY, CDR2 SYGVKD. The CDR3 bases are TGTGCCATCAGTGGACAAGCTAATGAAAAACTGTTTTTT. This encodes CAISGQANEKLFF.

CDR3 in DNA: TGTGCCAGCAGTGCAACAGGGGGCGGCTACGAGCAGTACTTC. As protein: CASSATGGGYEQYF. This chain joins TRBV9 and TRBJ2-7; 9 nucleotides line up with TRBD1. This CDR3 has 14 residues. Germline-derived CDR1 and CDR2 are SGDLS and YYNGEE. J gave up 3 bases and V 5 bases, and 6 bases lay outside the gene matches.

V gene TRBV5-1 combines with J gene TRBJ2-1; tentative D call: TRBD1 (5 bases). Per the germline V gene, CDR1 is SGHRS and CDR2 is YFSETQ. V was pared by 3 bases and J by 6 bases, with 10 bases between. This CDR3 is built from 13 residues. The CDR3 loop is CASSSGHFNEQFF. The CDR3 region has the DNA TGCGCCAGCAGCTCCGGACACTTCAATGAGCAGTTCTTC.

The chain carries TRBV18 and TRBJ2-2; D unclear. The V gene's germline CDR1 is KGHSH and CDR2 LQKENI. This CDR3 has 14 amino acids. V lost 5 bases and J lost 4, with 11 bases in between. The CDR3 nucleotides are TGTGCCAGCTCAACCGACATACTCACCGGGGAGCTGTTTTTT. Protein: CASSTDILTGELFF.

Comments on this clone: An end of the junction differs from the germline gene, which may be a read error. The chain has TRBV19 and TRBJ2-7; unclear D gene. Germline CDR1 LNHDA, CDR2 SQIVND (reference sequence). The CDR3 loop spans 14 amino acids. CDR3 region: CASSIAGPAPQVNF. The DNA of the CDR3 is TGTGCCAGTAGTATAGCAGGTCCCGCGCCGCAGGTGAACTTC.

This chain connects TRBV7-3 to TRBJ2-4; TRBD2 might be the D (5 bases). CDR3 size: 13 residues. Trimming removed 5 bases from V and 8 bases from J, with 13 bases in between. CDR1 is SGHTA, CDR2 FQGTGA, per germline. The DNA of the CDR3 is TGTGCCAGCAGCCCGGAGAGGGAAGACATTCAGTACTTC. It translates to CASSPEREDIQYF.

V gene TRBV5-3 combines with J gene TRBJ2-7; TRBD2 aligns across 9 bases. TRBV5-3 is treated as an ORF (open reading frame) with a function not yet certain. With 1 base clipped from V and 5 bases from J, the junction kept 7 bases outside the gene matches. The CDR3 runs to 15 residues. The CDR3: CARSLRRGGRHEQYF. In DNA form, the CDR3 reads TGTGCCAGAAGCTTGAGGCGGGGGGGCCGACACGAGCAGTACTTC.